The present TCR beta chain was sequenced within a study of OX40 agonist ivuxolimab in advanced cancers. Trimming left V 2 bases short and J 5 bases short, with 15 bases between. The germline CDR1 and CDR2 sequences are MNHNS and SASEGT. CDR3 size: 16 residues. This table comes from immunoSEQ multiplex PCR, and its TCRdb copy is limited to in-frame clones, with some not included. This table has about 64,000 clones, around 80% appearing once. The receptor was isolated from an adult with an advanced solid tumor such as melanoma, head and neck, liver or kidney cancer. Here the sequenced sample was CD4+ or CD8+ T cells sorted from blood, taken in a trial of the OX40 agonist ivuxolimab. The chain combines TRBV6-1 with TRBJ2-2; maybe TRBD1 (6 bases). CDR3 region: CASSEHTGTLTGELFF. CDR3 bases: TGTGCCAGCAGTGAACATACCGGGACATTAACCGGGGAGCTGTTTTTT.